Following are 24 T cell receptor beta chains from one sample sequenced in a study of cytomegalovirus exposure and HLA in healthy donors. In the PCR, 60 Vbeta and 13 Jbeta primers were used. Assay used: immunoSEQ multiplex PCR; TCRdb lists only in-frame clones, some missing. The sample lists tens of thousands of clones; about a tenth were seen once. Sequenced input: PBMCs. Receptors originate from a man aged 55 to 70 in good health and CMV-seropositive.

The J gene is TRBJ2-3, the V gene TRBV9; TRBD2 aligns across 8 bases. J was trimmed by 7 bases and V by 4 bases; bases with no gene match: 5. Germline CDR1 and CDR2: SGDLS and YYNGEE. This CDR3 comprises 13 residues. CDR3 amino acids: CASSPRGGNTQYF. CDR3 coding DNA: TGTGCCAGCAGCCCACGGGGGGGAAATACGCAGTATTTT.

The chain recombines TRBV7-2 with TRBJ2-2; 9 positions match TRBD1. Germline-derived CDR1 and CDR2 are SGHTA and FQGNSA. The CDR3 is made up of 14 amino acids. The V and J ends lost 6 bases and 2 bases, in that order; junction bases with no gene match: 1. The CDR3 sequence is CASRGQGNTGELFF. DNA for the CDR3: TGTGCCAGCAGGGGACAGGGTAACACCGGGGAGCTGTTTTTT.

This sequence joins TRBV4-2 and TRBJ2-3, with D tentatively TRBD2 (6 bases). Germline loops: CDR1 LGHNA, CDR2 YNFKEQ. The V end was cut by 5 bases, the J end by 2 bases, with 8 bases between. The CDR3 length is 13 residues. CDR3 protein: CASSGGNTDTQYF. DNA for the CDR3: TGTGCCAGCAGCGGCGGGAACACAGATACGCAGTATTTT.

The sample holds a few counts of this clone. The rearrangement links TRBV18 to TRBJ2-1; 13 bases are shared with TRBD2. J lost 0 bases, V lost 3 bases, and 2 bases had no gene match. Germline V gene lookup returns CDR1 KGHSH and CDR2 LQKENI. CDR3 length: 17 residues. The CDR3 loop is CASSPRTSGSSYNEQFF. The DNA for the CDR3 is TGTGCCAGCTCACCCAGGACTAGCGGGAGCTCCTACAATGAGCAGTTCTTC. The full variable domain, in which reference TRBV18 and TRBJ2-1 provide the parts outside the CDR3, is NAGVMQNPRHLVRRRGQEARLRCSPMKGHSHVYWYRQLPEEGLKFMVYLQKENIIDESGMPKERFSAEFPKEGPSILRIQQVVRGDSAAYFCASSPRTSGSSYNEQFFGPGTRLTVL.

This clone has a handful of counts. The chain has TRBV9 and TRBJ1-5; D unclear. CDR1 is SGDLS, CDR2 YYNGEE, per germline. V lost 5 bases, J lost 3 bases, and 9 bases lay in between. CDR3 length: 13 residues. The CDR3 DNA reads TGTGCCAGCAGTAACAGCCCCAATCAGCCCCAGCATTTT. Translation: CASSNSPNQPQHF.

This clone was detected only a few times. The chain links TRBV16 to TRBJ1-1; D may be TRBD1 (6 bases). The ends were cut back, 0 bases at V and 4 bases at J, with 12 bases in the middle. The CDR3 extends over 15 amino acids. The germline CDR1 and CDR2 sequences are KGHSY and FQNENV. CDR3 DNA sequence: TGTGCCAGCAGCCAATCGCGGGGAGGGGGCACTGAAGCTTTCTTT. This translates into CASSQSRGGGTEAFF.

In this sample, this clone turned up a few times. The rearrangement links TRBV7-2 to TRBJ1-3; the D gene is possibly TRBD1 (5 bases). CDR1 is SGHTA and CDR2 is FQGNSA in the germline V gene. Trimming removed 0 bases at V and 3 bases at J, with 9 bases between. The CDR3 is 15 amino acids. CDR3 protein: CASSLAGVSGNTIYF. The DNA of the CDR3 is TGTGCCAGCAGCTTAGCAGGGGTCAGTGGAAACACCATATATTTT.

This clone was detected a few times. The genes are TRBV7-2 and TRBJ2-2; 10 bases are shared with TRBD2. The V segment lost 0 bases and the J segment 7 bases; nucleotides outside the gene matches: 2. The V gene's germline CDR1 is SGHTA and CDR2 FQGNSA. CDR3 length equals 15 residues. CDR3 nucleotide sequence: TGTGCCAGCAGCTTAGCCTTAGCGGGGGGCGGGGAGCTGTTTTTT. Encoded protein: CASSLALAGGGELFF.

This chain links TRBV5-1 with TRBJ1-1; 11 bases match TRBD1. V lost 4 bases and J lost 4; bases outside the gene matches: 6. The germline V gene encodes CDR1 SGHRS and CDR2 YFSETQ. The CDR3 has 15 amino acids. In DNA, the CDR3 is TGCGCCAGCAGCCTAGGACAGGGGGCCGGCACTGAAGCTTTCTTT. This codes for CASSLGQGAGTEAFF.

This clone was recorded a few times. In nucleotides, the CDR3 is TGTGCCAGCAGCCGACAGGGGAACACCGGGGAGCTGTTTTTT. Amino acid sequence: CASSRQGNTGELFF. The chain joins TRBV7-9 to TRBJ2-2; 7 bases are a match to TRBD1. The CDR3 extends over 14 amino acids. With V trimmed by 5 bases and J by 1 base, 1 base remained unmatched. In germline, CDR1 is SEHNR, CDR2 FQNEAQ (reference sequence).

A few counts support this clone. CDR3 region: CASTPRGVAGGPRNIQYF. The CDR3 nucleotides are TGTGCCAGCACTCCGAGGGGGGTAGCGGGAGGACCTAGAAACATTCAGTACTTC. This sequence joins TRBV5-6 and TRBJ2-4, with 10 bases that match TRBD2. CDR1 is SGHDT, CDR2 YYEEEE, per germline. This CDR3 comprises 18 residues. Trimming at V came to 6 bases and at J to 6 bases, leaving 18 bases not matched to a gene. Supplemented by reference TRBV5-6 and TRBJ2-4, the full variable domain reads DAGVTQSPTHLIKTRGQQVTLRCSPKSGHDTVSWYQQALGQGPQFIFQYYEEEERQRGNFPDRFSGHQFPNYSSELNVNALLLGDSALYLCASTPRGVAGGPRNIQYFGAGTRLSVL.

This clone has a handful of counts. The chain combines TRBV30 with TRBJ1-2; D call uncertain. The ends were cut back, 1 base at V and 1 base at J, with 4 bases in the middle. The CDR3 is 12 amino acids. The germline CDR1 and CDR2 sequences are GTSNPN and SVGIG (reference sequence). In DNA, the CDR3 is TGTGCCTGGAGTGCGCGTAACTATGGCTACACCTTC. Its translation is CAWSARNYGYTF.

This sequence joins TRBV6-1 and TRBJ2-7, with D possibly TRBD1 on 5 matching bases. The V gene's germline CDR1 is MNHNS and CDR2 SASEGT. V lost 10 bases, J lost 6 bases, and 13 bases lay in between. The CDR3 consists of 11 residues. The CDR3 DNA is TGTGCCATCTCACAGGTGGTCGAGCAGTACTTC. Translated, it gives CAISQVVEQYF.

Regarding this clone: Mismatch with germline at one junction end may stem from a read error. The identical CDR3 is also encoded by other nucleotide sequences in the sample. This chain links TRBV6-5 with TRBJ1-1; tentatively, D is TRBD1 (5 bases). The CDR3 totals 14 residues. The V gene's germline CDR1 is MNHEY and CDR2 SVGAGI. CDR3 in amino acids: CASLTGGESTEAFF. The CDR3 coding sequence is TGCGCCAGCCTAACGGGGGGGGAGAGCACTGAAGCTTTCTTT.

There are a few counts of this clone. The gene calls are TRBV30 and TRBJ2-7, with D perhaps TRBD2 (6 bases). CDR3 length: 13 amino acids. The germline CDR1 and CDR2 sequences are GTSNPN and SVGIG (reference sequence). V lost 4 bases to trimming and J lost 7 bases, with 17 bases between them. The CDR3 region has the DNA TGTGCCTGGATACCTAGCTCTGCGGGGGAGCAGTACTTC. This translates into CAWIPSSAGEQYF. Variable domain in full (rest from reference TRBV30 and TRBJ2-7): SQTIHQWPATLVQPVGSPLSLECTVEGTSNPNLYWYRQAAGRGLQLLFYSVGIGQISSEVPQNLSASRPQDRQFILSSKKLLLSDSGFYLCAWIPSSAGEQYFGPGTRLTVT.

The gene calls are TRBV6-5 and TRBJ2-7; D is ambiguous. The germline V gene encodes CDR1 MNHEY and CDR2 SVGAGI. The CDR3 runs 11 residues. The V end was cut by 4 bases, the J end by 2 bases, with 3 bases between. CDR3 sequence (DNA): TGTGCCAGCAGTTCCACCTACGAGCAGTACTTC. This sequence encodes CASSSTYEQYF.

The chain uses TRBV15 and TRBJ2-5; a possible D gene is TRBD1 (6 bases). The J call could be wrong; TRBJ2-7 is a better fit for the DNA end. CDR3 length equals 14 residues. Per germline, CDR1 LNHNV and CDR2 YYDKDF (reference sequence). CDR3 bases: TGTGCCACCAGCAGAGAACGGGACATCTACGAGCAGTACTTC. Translation: CATSRERDIYEQYF.

V and J are TRBV25-1 and TRBJ2-1; D perhaps matches TRBD1 (5 bases). Per the germline V gene, CDR1 is MGHDK and CDR2 is SYGVNS. The ends were cut back, 4 bases at V and 0 bases at J, with 13 bases in the middle. CDR3 length: 16 amino acids. CDR3 nucleotide sequence: TGTGCCAGCAGTGGTGGACACACCTTCTCCTACAATGAGCAGTTCTTC. Amino acids: CASSGGHTFSYNEQFF.

This chain uses TRBV9 with TRBJ2-5; 7 nucleotides line up with TRBD2. Gene TRBJ2-7 matches the end of the DNA better, so the J call may be wrong. The CDR3 extends over 15 amino acids. Germline lookup yields CDR1 SGDLS and CDR2 YYNGEE. DNA for the CDR3: TGTGCCAGCAGCGTAGGGCGGGAGTGGGGCTACGAGCAGTACTTC. Its translation is CASSVGREWGYEQYF.

This chain joins TRBV28 and TRBJ2-2; TRBD2 is a possible D gene (6 bases). CDR3 length: 16 amino acids. Trimming took off 4 bases at V and 1 base at J, with 13 bases between the two ends. Germline loops: CDR1 MDHEN, CDR2 SYDVKM. Here the CDR3 DNA reads TGTGCCAGCAGTTCCCGTGGAGGGCTGAACACCGGGGAGCTGTTTTTT. Translated: CASSSRGGLNTGELFF.

The chain joins TRBV5-1 to TRBJ2-2; 11 bases are a match to TRBD2. With 5 bases clipped from V and 1 base from J, the junction kept 1 base outside the gene matches. Germline values: CDR1 SGHRS, CDR2 YFSETQ. This CDR3 region has 15 residues. The CDR3 loop is CASRGTSGNTGELFF. The CDR3 DNA reads as TGCGCCAGCAGGGGGACTAGCGGGAACACCGGGGAGCTGTTTTTT.

The gene calls are TRBV5-5 and TRBJ1-5; 7 positions agree with TRBD1. V trimming: 2 bases; J trimming: 7 bases; junction bases outside the gene matches: 9. Germline V gene lookup returns CDR1 SGHKS and CDR2 YYEKEE (reference sequence). The CDR3 length is 15 residues. The chain's CDR3 is CASSFEQGQGQPQHF. For the CDR3, the DNA is TGTGCCAGCAGCTTTGAACAGGGGCAAGGGCAGCCCCAGCATTTT.

A few counts support this clone. The chain joins TRBV27 to TRBJ2-7; D may correspond to TRBD1 or TRBD2 (5 bases each). Looked up from germline, CDR1 is MNHEY and CDR2 is SMNVEV (reference sequence). The CDR3 is made up of 17 amino acids. The V gene lost 3 bases and the J gene lost 7 bases, with 25 bases spanning the gap. The CDR3 DNA follows: TGTGCCAGCAGTTTCTTACGGCGGCAGGGCCAGTCGGGGGAGCAGTACGTC. Amino acids: CASSFLRRQGQSGEQYV.

In its sample, this clone was seen a few times. The chain uses TRBV7-9 and TRBJ2-7, with D tentatively TRBD1 (6 bases). The CDR3 contains 14 residues. Germline CDR1 SEHNR, CDR2 FQNEAQ (reference sequence). V lost 5 bases and J lost 4, with 15 bases in between. CDR3 residues: CASSRAQGLYEQYF. CDR3 in DNA: TGTGCCAGCAGCCGGGCACAGGGTCTATACGAGCAGTACTTC.